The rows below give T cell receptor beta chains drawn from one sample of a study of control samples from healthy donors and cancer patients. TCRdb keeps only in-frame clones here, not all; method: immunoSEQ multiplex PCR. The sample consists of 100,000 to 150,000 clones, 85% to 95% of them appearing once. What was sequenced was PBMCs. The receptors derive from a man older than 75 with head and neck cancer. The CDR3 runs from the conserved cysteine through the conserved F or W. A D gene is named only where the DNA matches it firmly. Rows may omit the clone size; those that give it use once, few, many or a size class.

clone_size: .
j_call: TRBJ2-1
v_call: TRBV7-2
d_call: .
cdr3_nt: TGTGCCAGCAGCTTATTCCCAGCCTTATCCTACAATGAGCAGTTCTTC
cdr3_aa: CASSLFPALSYNEQFF

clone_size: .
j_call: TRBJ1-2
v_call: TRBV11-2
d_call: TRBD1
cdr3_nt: TGTGCCAGCAGCTCCGCCGGGACAGGGGACTATGGCTACACCTTC
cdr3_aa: CASSSAGTGDYGYTF

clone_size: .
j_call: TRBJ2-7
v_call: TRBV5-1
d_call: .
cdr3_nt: TGCGCCAGCAGAGAACAGGACGAGCAGTACTTC
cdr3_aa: CASREQDEQYF

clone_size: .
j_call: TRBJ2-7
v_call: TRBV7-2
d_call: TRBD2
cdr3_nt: TGTGCCAGCAGCCTGGGACTAGCGGGGATTTACGAGCAGTACTTC
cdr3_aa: CASSLGLAGIYEQYF

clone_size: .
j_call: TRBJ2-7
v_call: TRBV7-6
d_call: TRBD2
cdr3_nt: TGTGCCTCGGCGGCGGGAGAGTTCTACGAGCAGTACTTC
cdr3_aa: CASAAGEFYEQYF

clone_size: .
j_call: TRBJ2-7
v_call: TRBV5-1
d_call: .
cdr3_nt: TGCGCCAGCAGCTTGGTGATGGGGGGCGATAAGAACGAGCAGTACTTC
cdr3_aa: CASSLVMGGDKNEQYF

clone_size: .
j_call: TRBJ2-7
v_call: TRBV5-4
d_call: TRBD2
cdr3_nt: TGTGCCAGCAGCTTGGCCCCTAGCGGGGGATACGAGCAGTACTTC
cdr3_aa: CASSLAPSGGYEQYF

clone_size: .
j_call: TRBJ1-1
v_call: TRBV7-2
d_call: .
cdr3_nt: TGTGCCAGCAGCTTAGCTCAGGGATACACTGAAGCTTTCTTT
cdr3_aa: CASSLAQGYTEAFF

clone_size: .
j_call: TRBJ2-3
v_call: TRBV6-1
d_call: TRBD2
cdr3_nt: TGTGCCAGCAGTGAAAGCGGGGGGGCAGGTACAGATACGCAGTATTTT
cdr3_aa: CASSESGGAGTDTQYF

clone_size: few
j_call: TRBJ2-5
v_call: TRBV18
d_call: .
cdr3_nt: TGTGCCAGCTCCCAAGGACTGACACAAGAGACCCAGTACTTC
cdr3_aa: CASSQGLTQETQYF

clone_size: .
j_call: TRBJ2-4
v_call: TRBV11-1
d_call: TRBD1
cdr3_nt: TGTGCCAGCAGCTCCAGACAGGGGGAAAACATTCAGTACTTC
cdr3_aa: CASSSRQGENIQYF

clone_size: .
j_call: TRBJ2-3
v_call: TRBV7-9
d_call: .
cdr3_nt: TGTGCCAGCAGCCAGGGACTCAGCACAGATACGCAGTATTTT
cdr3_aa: CASSQGLSTDTQYF

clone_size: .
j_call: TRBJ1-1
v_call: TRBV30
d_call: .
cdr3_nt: TGTGCCTGGAGTGTAGGCCAGACTGAAGCTTTCTTT
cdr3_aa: CAWSVGQTEAFF

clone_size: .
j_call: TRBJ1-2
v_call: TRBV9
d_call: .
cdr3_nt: TGTGCCAGCAGCGTAGTCCCCCCCTATGGCTACACCTTC
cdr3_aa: CASSVVPPYGYTF

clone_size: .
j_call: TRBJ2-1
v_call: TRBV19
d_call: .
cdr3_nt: TGTGCCAGTAGTATTTCAGCTAGCGCTCACAATGAGCAGTTCTTC
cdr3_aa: CASSISASAHNEQFF

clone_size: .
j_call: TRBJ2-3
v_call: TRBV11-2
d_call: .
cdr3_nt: TGTGCCAGCAGCTCGTCCTCAGGTACGCAGTATTTT
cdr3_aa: CASSSSSGTQYF

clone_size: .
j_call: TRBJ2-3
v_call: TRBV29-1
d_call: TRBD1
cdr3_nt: TGCAGCGTTGGGTTACAGGGGAGTATCACAGATACGCAGTATTTT
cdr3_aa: CSVGLQGSITDTQYF

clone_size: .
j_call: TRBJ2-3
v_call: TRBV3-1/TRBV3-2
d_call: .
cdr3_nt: TGTGCCAGCAGCCAAGATTTTAGGGTGGGGCGCAGGACTGTGACAGATACGCAGTATTTT
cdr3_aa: CASSQDFRVGRRTVTDTQYF

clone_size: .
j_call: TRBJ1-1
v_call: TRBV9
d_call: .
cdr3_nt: TGTGCCAGCAGCGTCACAGGCGCGAACACTGAAGCTTTCTTT
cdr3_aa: CASSVTGANTEAFF

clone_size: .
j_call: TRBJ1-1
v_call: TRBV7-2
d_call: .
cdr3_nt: TGTGCCAGCAGCTTAGATTGGGGGAGGTACACTGAAGCTTTCTTT
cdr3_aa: CASSLDWGRYTEAFF

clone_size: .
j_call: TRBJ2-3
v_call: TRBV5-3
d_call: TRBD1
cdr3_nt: TGTGCCAGAAGCCGAAAAAAACAGACAGGGGCCAGCACAGATACGCAGTATTTT
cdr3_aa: CARSRKKQTGASTDTQYF

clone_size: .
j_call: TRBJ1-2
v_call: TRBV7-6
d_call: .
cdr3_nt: TGTGCCAGCAGCTTAGAGGCCGGGGTAGGGTATGGCTACACCTTC
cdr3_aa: CASSLEAGVGYGYTF

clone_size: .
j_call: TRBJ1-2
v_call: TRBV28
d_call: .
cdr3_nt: TGTGCCAGCAGTTTAACGGCACAGGGTGGCTACACCTTC
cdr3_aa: CASSLTAQGGYTF

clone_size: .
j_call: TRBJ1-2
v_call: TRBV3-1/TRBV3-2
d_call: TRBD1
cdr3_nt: TGTGCCAGCAGCCAAGTCGGACAGGGGTCTGGCTATGGCTACACCTTC
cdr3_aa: CASSQVGQGSGYGYTF

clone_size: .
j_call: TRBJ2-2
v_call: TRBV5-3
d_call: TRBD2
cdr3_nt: TGTGCCAGAAGCTCTGATCTAGCGGGGGCCCCAACCGGGGAGCTGTTTTTT
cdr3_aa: CARSSDLAGAPTGELFF

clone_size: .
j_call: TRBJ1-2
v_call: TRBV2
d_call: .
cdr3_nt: TGTGCCAGGGGGGCAGGGATTAACTATGGCTACACCTTC
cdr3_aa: CARGAGINYGYTF

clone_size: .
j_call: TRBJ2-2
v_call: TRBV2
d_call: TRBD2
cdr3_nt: TGTGCCAGCAGTATGATTGGGACTAGCGGGAACACCGGGGAGCTGTTTTTT
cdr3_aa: CASSMIGTSGNTGELFF

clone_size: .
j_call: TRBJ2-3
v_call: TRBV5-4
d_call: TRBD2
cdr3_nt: TGTGCCAGCAGTGGGTCAGCGGGAGGGCCAGATACGCAGTATTTT
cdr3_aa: CASSGSAGGPDTQYF

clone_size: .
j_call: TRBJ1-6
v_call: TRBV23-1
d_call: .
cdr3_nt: TGCGCCAGCAGTCGGCCCAGCGTGGCACCCCTCCACTTT
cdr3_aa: CASSRPSVAPLHF

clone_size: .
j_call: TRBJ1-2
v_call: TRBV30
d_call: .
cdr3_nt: TGTGCCTGGGCACACGGAGACAGTTTACTTAACTATGGCTACACCTTC
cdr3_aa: CAWAHGDSLLNYGYTF

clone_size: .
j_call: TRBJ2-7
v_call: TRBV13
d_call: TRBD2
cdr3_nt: TGTGCCAGCAGCCCCGGGACTAGCGGGAGTAAGTACGAGCAGTACTTC
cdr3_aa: CASSPGTSGSKYEQYF

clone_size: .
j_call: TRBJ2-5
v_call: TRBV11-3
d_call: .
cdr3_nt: TGTGCCAGCAGCCCAGGGCGTTTTTACTGGGAGACCCAGTACTTC
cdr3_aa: CASSPGRFYWETQYF